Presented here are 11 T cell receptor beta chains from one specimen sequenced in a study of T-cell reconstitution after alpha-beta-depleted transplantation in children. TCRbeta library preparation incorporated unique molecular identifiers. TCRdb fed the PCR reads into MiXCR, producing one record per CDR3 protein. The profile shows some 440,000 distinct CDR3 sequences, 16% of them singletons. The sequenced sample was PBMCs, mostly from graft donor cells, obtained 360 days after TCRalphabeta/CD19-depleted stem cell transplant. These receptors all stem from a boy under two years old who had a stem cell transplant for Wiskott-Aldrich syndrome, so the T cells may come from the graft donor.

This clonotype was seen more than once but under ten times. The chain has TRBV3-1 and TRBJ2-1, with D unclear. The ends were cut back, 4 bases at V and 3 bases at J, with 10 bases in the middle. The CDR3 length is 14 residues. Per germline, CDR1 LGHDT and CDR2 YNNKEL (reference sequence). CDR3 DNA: TGTGCCAGCAGCCGGGAACAGATCTACAATGAGCAGTTCTTC. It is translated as CASSREQIYNEQFF.

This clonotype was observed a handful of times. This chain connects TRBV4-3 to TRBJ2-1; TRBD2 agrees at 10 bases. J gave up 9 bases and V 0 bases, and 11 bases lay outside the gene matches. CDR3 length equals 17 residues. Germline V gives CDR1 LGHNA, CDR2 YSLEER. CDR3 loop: CASSQDWASGSFGEQFF. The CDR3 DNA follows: TGCGCCAGCAGCCAAGATTGGGCTAGCGGGAGTTTTGGTGAGCAGTTCTTC.

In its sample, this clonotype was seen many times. The CDR3 loop reads CASSQEKWAGETQYF. CDR3 DNA: TGCGCCAGCAGCCAAGAAAAGTGGGCAGGGGAGACCCAGTACTTC. The rearrangement joins TRBV4-1 to TRBJ2-5; possibly TRBD1 for D (5 bases). CDR3 length: 15 amino acids. Germline assignment: CDR1 MGHRA and CDR2 YSYEKL. V lost 0 bases and J 5 bases, leaving 13 bases between the germline ends.

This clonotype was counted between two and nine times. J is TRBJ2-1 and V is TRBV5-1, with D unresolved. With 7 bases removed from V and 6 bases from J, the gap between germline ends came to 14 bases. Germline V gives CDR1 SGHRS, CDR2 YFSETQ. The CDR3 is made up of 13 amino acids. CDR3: CASGDRKGNEQFF. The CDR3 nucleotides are TGCGCCAGCGGGGATCGCAAGGGCAATGAGCAGTTCTTC.

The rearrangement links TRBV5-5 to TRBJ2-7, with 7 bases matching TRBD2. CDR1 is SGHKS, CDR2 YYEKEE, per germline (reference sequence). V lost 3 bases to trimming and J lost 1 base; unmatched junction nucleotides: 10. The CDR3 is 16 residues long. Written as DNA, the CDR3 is TGTGCCAGCAGCTCCCCATGGAAGGGAGGGTCCTACGAGCAGTACTTC. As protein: CASSSPWKGGSYEQYF.

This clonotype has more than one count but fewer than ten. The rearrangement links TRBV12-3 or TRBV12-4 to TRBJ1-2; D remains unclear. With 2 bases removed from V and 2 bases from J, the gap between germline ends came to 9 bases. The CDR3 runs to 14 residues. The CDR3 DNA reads TGTGCCAGCAGTTTACACCCTGCAAACTATGGCTACACCTTC. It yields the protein CASSLHPANYGYTF.

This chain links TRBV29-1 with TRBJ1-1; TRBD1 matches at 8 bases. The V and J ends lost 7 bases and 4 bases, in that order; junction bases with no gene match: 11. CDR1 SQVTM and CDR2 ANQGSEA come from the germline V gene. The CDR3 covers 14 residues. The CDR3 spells CSATSTGGTTEAFF. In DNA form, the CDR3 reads TGCAGCGCGACCTCTACAGGGGGGACCACTGAAGCTTTCTTT.

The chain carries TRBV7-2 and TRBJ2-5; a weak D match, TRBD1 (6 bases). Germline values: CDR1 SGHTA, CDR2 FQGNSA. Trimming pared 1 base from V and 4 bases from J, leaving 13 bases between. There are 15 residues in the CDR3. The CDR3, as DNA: TGTGCCAGCAGCTTAGTTACAGGGTTGGGAGAGACCCAGTACTTC. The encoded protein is CASSLVTGLGETQYF.

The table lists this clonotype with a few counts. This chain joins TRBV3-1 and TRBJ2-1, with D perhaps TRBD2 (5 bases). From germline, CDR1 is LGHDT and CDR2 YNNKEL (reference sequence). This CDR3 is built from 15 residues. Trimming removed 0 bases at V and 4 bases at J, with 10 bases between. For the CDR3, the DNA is TGTGCCAGCAGCCAAGAACCTAGCCTTTACAATGAGCAGTTCTTC. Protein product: CASSQEPSLYNEQFF.

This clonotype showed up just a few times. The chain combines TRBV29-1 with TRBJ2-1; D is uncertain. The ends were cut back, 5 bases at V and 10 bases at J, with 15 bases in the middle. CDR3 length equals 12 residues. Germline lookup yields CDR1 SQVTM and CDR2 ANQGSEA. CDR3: CSVSWGMGEQFF. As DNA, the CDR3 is TGCAGCGTTAGTTGGGGTATGGGGGAGCAGTTCTTC.

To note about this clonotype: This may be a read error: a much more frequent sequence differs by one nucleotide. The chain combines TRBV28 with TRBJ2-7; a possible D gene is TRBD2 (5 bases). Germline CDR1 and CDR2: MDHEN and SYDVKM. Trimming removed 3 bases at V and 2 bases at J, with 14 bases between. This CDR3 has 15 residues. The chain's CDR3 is CASSLTEAGTYEQYF. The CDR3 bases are TGTGCCAGCAGTTTGACCGAAGCCGGGACCTACGAGCAGTACTTC. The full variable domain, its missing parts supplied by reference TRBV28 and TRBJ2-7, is DVKVTQSSRYLVKRTGEKVFLECVQDMDHENMFWYRQDPGLGLRLIYFSYDVKMKEKGDIPEGYSVSREKKERFSLILESASTNQTSMYLCASSLTEAGTYEQYFGPGTRLTVT.